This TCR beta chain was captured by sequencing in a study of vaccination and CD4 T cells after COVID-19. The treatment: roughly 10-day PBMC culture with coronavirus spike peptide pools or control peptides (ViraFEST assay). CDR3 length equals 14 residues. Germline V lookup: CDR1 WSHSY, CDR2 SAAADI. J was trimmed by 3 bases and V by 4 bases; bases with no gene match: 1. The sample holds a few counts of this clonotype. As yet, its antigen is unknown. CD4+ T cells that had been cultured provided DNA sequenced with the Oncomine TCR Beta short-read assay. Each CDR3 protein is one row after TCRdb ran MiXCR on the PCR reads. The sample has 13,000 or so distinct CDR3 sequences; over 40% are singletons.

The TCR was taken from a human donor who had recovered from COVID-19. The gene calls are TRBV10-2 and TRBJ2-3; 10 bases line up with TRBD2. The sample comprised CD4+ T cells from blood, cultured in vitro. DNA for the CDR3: TGCGCCAGCAGTGCAGCGGGAGGGACAGATACGCAGTATTTT. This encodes CASSAAGGTDTQYF.